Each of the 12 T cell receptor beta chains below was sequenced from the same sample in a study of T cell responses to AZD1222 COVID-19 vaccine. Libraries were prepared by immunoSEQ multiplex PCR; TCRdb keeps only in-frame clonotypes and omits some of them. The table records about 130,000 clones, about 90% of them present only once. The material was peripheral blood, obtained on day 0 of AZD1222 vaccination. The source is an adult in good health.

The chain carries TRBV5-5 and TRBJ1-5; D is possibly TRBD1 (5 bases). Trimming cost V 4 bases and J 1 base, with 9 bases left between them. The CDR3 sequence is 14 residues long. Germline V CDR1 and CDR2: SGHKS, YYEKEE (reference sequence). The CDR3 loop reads CASSRGESNQPQHF. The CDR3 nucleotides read TGTGCCAGCAGCCGAGGGGAAAGCAATCAGCCCCAGCATTTT.

This CDR3 reads CASRSPGLAYEQFF. The CDR3, as DNA: TGTGCCAGCAGAAGTCCGGGACTAGCCTATGAGCAGTTCTTC. The gene calls are TRBV28 and TRBJ2-1, with TRBD2 matching over 9 bases. Germline-derived CDR1 and CDR2 are MDHEN and SYDVKM. V lost 6 bases and J lost 8; bases outside the gene matches: 8. This CDR3 is built from 14 residues.

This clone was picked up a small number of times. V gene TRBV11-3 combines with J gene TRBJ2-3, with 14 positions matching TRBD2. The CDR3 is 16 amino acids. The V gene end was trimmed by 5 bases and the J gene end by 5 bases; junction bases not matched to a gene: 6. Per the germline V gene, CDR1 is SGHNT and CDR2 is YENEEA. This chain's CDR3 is CASSHSGTSGRDTQYF. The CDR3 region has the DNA TGTGCCAGCAGCCATTCCGGGACTAGCGGGAGAGATACGCAGTATTTT.

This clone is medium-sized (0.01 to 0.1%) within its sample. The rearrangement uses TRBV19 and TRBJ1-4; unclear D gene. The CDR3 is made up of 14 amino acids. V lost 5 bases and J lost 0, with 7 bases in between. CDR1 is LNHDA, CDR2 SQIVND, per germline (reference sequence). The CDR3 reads CASSARPTNEKLFF. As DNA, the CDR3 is TGTGCCAGTAGTGCGAGACCAACTAATGAAAAACTGTTTTTT.

CDR3 sequence (DNA): TGTGCCAGCAGCTTAGAAGTGGAGTCACCCCTCCACTTT. It is translated as CASSLEVESPLHF. V usage is TRBV11-2 and J usage is TRBJ1-6; D gene ambiguous. Trimming left V 0 bases short and J 10 bases short, with 7 bases between. The germline V gene encodes CDR1 SGHAT and CDR2 FQNNGV. The CDR3 totals 13 residues.

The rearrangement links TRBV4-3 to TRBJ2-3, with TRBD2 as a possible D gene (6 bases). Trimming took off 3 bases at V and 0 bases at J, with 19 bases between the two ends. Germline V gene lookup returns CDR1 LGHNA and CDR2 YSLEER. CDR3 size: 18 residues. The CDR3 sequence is CASSHGYRTTTSTDTQYF. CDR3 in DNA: TGCGCCAGCAGCCATGGGTATAGGACTACGACTAGCACAGATACGCAGTATTTT.

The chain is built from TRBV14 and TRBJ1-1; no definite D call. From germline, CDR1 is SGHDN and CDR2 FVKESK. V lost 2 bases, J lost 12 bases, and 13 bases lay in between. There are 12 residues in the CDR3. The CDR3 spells CASSQWEVITFF. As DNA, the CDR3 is TGTGCCAGCAGCCAATGGGAGGTGATAACTTTCTTT.

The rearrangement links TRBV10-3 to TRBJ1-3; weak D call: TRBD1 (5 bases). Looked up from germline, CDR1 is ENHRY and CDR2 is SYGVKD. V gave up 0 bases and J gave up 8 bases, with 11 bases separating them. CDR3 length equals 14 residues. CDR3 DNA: TGTGCCATCAGTGAGTCTCAGGGACGGGACACCATATATTTT. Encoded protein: CAISESQGRDTIYF.

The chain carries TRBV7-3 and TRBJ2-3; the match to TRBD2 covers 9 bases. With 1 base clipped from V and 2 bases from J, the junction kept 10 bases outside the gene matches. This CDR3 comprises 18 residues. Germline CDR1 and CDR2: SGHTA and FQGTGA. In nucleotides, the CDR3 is TGTGCCAGCAGCTTAAGCCTAGCGGGAAGGCCGGACACAGATACGCAGTATTTT. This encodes CASSLSLAGRPDTDTQYF.

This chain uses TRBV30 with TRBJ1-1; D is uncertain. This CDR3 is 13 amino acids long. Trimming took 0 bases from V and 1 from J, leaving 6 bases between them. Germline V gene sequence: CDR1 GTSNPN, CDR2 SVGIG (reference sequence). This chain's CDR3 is CAWSVSPNTEAFF. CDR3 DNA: TGTGCCTGGAGTGTATCCCCGAACACTGAAGCTTTCTTT.

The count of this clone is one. The CDR3 here is CASSLPTAGDNEQFF. DNA for the CDR3: TGTGCCAGCAGCCTCCCCACCGCGGGTGACAATGAGCAGTTCTTC. V usage is TRBV6-2 or TRBV6-3 and J usage is TRBJ2-1; D might be TRBD2 (5 bases). From germline, CDR1 is MNHEY and CDR2 SVGEGT. This CDR3 contains 15 residues. The V gene lost 6 bases and the J gene lost 5 bases, with 17 bases spanning the gap.

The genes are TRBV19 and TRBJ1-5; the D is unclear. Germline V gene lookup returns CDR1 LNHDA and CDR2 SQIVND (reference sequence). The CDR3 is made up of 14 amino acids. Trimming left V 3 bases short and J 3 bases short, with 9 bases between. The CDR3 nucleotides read TGTGCCAGTAGTATGCGGGCCCTCAATCAGCCCCAGCATTTT. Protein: CASSMRALNQPQHF.